This T cell receptor beta chain stems from a study of a mutant IDH1 vaccine in newly diagnosed glioma. About the study: Vaccination began 4-6 weeks post radiotherapy alone, or with temozolomide cycles. The earlier regimen, radiotherapy, temozolomide, or both, was most often both.

This CDR3 has 12 amino acids. J lost 1 base, V lost 9 bases, and 3 bases had no gene match. CDR1 and CDR2 from the germline V gene are SNHLY and FYNNEI. Points on this clone: Antigen unknown.

Time point here: week 11, during vaccination. The vaccine gave 300 ug of a 20-mer mutant IDH1 peptide subcutaneously per dose. Study-wide points: Evidence of vaccine-induced immune responses was documented in around 93% of patients.

Libraries were prepared by immunoSEQ multiplex PCR; TCRdb keeps only in-frame clonotypes and omits some of them. The table lists 50,000 to 65,000 clones, around nine tenths of them singletons, with approximately 2.5% in the top ten. This receptor was obtained from a man aged 50 to 59 with glioma. This sample comprised PBMCs, obtained from a glioma patient whose treatment included an IDH1 peptide vaccine. J is TRBJ2-7 and V is TRBV2; TRBD1 matches 7 bases. CDR3 in DNA: TGTGCCAGAAGACAGGGATCCTACGAGCAGTACTTC. The encoded protein is CARRQGSYEQYF. Filled out from reference TRBV2 and TRBJ2-7, the complete variable domain reads EPEVTQTPSHQVTQMGQEVILRCVPISNHLYFYWYRQILGQKVEFLVSFYNNEISEKSEIFDDQFSVERPDGSNFTLKIRSTKLEDSAMYFCARRQGSYEQYFGPGTRLTVT.